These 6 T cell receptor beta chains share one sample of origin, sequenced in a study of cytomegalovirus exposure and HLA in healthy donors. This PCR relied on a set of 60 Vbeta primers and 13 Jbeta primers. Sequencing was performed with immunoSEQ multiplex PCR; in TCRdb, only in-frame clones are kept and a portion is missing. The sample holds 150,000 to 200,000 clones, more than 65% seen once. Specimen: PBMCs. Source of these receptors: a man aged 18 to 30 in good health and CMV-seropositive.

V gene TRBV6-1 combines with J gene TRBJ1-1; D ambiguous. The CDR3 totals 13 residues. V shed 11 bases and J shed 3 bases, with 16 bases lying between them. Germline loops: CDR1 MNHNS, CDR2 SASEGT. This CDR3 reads CASIREVDTEAFF. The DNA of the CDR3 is TGTGCCTCCATTCGAGAGGTGGACACTGAAGCTTTCTTT.

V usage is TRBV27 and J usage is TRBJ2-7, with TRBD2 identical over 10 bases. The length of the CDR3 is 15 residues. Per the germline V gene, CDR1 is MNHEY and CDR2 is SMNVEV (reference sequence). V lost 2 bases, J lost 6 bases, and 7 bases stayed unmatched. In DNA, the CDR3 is TGTGCCAGCAGTTTAAGCCTAGCGGGAGATACCGAGCAGTACTTC. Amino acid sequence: CASSLSLAGDTEQYF.

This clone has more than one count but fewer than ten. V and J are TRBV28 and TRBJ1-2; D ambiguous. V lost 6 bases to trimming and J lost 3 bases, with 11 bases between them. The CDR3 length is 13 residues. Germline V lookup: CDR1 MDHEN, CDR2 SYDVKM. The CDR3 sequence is CASRRTADYGYTF. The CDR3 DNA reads TGTGCCAGCAGGCGCACAGCGGACTATGGCTACACCTTC.

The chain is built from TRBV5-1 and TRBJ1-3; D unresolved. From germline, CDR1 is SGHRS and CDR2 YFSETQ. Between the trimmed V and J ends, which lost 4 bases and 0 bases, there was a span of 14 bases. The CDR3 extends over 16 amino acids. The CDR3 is CASSRDSISSGNTIYF. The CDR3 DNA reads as TGCGCCAGCAGCCGAGATTCGATCTCCTCTGGAAACACCATATATTTT.

CDR3 amino acids: CASSTTWSSYNEQFF. CDR3 sequence (DNA): TGTGCCAGCAGTACGACCTGGAGCTCCTACAATGAGCAGTTCTTC. The gene calls are TRBV27 and TRBJ2-1; D unresolved. This CDR3 is 15 amino acids long. Deletions cut 5 bases from V and 0 bases from J, with 11 bases between. From germline, CDR1 is MNHEY and CDR2 SMNVEV (reference sequence).

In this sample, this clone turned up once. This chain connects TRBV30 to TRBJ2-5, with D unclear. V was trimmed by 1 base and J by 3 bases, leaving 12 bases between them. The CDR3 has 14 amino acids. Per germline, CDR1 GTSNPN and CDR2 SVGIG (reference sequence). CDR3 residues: CAWSDQDIEETQYF. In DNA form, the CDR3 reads TGTGCCTGGAGTGACCAAGACATCGAAGAGACCCAGTACTTC.